This T cell receptor (beta chain) originates from a study of T cell responses to AZD1222 COVID-19 vaccine. This CDR3 has 16 residues. The V and J ends lost 3 bases and 6 bases, in that order; junction bases with no gene match: 10. Germline CDR1 and CDR2: MGHDK and SYGVNS. Study-wide points: Repertoires were collected only later (after the peak T cell response had occurred). Only a handful of individuals given AZD1222 were seropositive at baseline. Following two doses of AZD1222, Spike-specific TCR breadth and depth rose. Clonal diversity may have been underestimated, and the donors were mostly white British, with more females than males.

In the case of this clone: The antigen remains undetermined.

Measured with immunoSEQ multiplex PCR; TCRdb has only the in-frame clones, and not every one. The table includes about 46,000 clones, 70% to 90% detected once. The sequencing used peripheral blood, collected 28 days after the second AZD1222 dose. The chain employs TRBV25-1 and TRBJ2-1, with TRBD2 matching 8 bases. The sequence came from an adult who received the AZD1222 COVID-19 vaccine. The CDR3 nucleotides read TGTGCCAGCAGTGACCCCACTAGCGGAGGGGGCAATGAGCAGTTCTTC. It translates to CASSDPTSGGGNEQFF.